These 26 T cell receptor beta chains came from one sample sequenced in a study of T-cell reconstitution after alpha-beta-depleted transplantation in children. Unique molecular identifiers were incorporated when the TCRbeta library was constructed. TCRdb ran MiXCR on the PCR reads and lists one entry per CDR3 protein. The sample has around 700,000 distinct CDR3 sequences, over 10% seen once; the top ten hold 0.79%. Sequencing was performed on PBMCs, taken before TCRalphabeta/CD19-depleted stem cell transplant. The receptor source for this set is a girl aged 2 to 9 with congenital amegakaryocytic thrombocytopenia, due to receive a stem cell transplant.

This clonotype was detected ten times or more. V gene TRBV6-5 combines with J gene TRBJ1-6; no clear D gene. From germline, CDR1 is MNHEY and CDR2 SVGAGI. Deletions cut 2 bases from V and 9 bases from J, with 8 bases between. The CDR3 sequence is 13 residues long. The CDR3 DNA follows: TGTGCCAGCAGTTACCTTCCAGGTTCACCCCTCCACTTT. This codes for CASSYLPGSPLHF.

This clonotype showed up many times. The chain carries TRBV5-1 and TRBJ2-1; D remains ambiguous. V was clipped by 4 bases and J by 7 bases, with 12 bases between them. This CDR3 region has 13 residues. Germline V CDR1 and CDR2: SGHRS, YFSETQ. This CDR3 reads CASSVTRGNEQFF. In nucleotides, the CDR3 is TGCGCCAGCAGCGTTACCCGTGGGAATGAGCAGTTCTTC.

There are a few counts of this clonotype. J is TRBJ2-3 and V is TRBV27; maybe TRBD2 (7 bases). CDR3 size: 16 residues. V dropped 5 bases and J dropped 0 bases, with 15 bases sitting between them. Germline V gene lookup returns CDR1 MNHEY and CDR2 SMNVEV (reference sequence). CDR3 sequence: CASSGGDTSSTDTQYF. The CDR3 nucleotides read TGTGCCAGCAGTGGGGGGGACACATCTAGCACAGATACGCAGTATTTT.

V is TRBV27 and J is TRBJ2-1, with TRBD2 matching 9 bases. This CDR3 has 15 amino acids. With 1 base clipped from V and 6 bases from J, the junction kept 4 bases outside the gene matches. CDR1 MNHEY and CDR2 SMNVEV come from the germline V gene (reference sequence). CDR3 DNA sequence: TGTGCCAGCAGTTTATTCCCTAGCGGGACCAATGAGCAGTTCTTC. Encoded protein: CASSLFPSGTNEQFF.

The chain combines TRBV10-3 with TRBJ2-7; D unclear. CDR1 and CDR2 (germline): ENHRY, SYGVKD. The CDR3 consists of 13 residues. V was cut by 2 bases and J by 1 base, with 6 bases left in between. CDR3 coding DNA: TGTGCCATCAGTGAGGGTAGTTCCTACGAGCAGTACTTC. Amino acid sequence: CAISEGSSYEQYF.

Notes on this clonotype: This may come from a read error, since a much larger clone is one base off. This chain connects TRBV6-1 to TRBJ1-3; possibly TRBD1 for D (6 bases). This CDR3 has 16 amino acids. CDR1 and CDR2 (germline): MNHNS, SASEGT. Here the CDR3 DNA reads TGTGTCAGCAGCCTCCGGCGGGGGACAACCGGAAACACCATATATTTT. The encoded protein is CVSSLRRGTTGNTIYF.

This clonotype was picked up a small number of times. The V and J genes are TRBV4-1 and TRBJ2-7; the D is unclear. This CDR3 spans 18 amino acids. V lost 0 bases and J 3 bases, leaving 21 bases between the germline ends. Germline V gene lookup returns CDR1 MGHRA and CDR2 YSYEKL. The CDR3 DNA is TGCGCCAGCAGCCAAGATCCTCACTCGCTAACAACCTACTACGAGCAGTACTTC. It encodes CASSQDPHSLTTYYEQYF.

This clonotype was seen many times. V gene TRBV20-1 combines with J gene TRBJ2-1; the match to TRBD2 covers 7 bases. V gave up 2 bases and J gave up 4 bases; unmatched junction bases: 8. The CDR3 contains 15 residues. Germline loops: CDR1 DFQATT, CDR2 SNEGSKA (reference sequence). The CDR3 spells CSARTSDRPYNEQFF. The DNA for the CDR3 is TGCAGTGCTAGAACTAGCGACCGTCCATACAATGAGCAGTTCTTC.

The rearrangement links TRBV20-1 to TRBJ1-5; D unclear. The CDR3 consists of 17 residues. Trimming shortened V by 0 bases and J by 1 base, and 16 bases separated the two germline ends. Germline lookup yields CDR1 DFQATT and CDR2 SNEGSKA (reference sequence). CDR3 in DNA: TGCAGTGCTAGAGATCCTCTGATTGTGAGAAGCAATCAGCCCCAGCATTTT. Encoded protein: CSARDPLIVRSNQPQHF.

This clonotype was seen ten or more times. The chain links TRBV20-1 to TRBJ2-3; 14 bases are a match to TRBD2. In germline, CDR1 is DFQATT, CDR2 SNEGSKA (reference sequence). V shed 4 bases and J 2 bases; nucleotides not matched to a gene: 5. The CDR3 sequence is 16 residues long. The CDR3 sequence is CSANRGLAGATDTQYF. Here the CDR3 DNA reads TGCAGTGCTAACCGGGGACTAGCGGGAGCCACAGATACGCAGTATTTT.

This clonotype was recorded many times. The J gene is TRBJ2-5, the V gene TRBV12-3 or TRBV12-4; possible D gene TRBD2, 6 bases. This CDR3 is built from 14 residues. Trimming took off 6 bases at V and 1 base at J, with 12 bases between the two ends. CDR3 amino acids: CASRERASQETQYF. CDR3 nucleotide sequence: TGTGCCAGCAGGGAGCGGGCCAGCCAAGAGACCCAGTACTTC.

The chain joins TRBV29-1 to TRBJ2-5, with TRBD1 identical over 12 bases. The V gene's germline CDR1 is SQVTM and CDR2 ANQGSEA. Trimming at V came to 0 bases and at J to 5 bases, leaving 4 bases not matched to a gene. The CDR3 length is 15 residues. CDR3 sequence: CSVEDGTGGEETQYF. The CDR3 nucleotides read TGCAGCGTTGAAGATGGGACAGGGGGCGAGGAGACCCAGTACTTC.

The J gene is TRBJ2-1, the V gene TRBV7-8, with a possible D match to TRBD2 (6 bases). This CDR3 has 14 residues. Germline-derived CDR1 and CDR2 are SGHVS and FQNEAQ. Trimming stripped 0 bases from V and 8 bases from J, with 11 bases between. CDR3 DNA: TGTGCCAGCAGCTTAGCACGGGAGAGAGATGAGCAGTTCTTC. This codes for CASSLARERDEQFF.

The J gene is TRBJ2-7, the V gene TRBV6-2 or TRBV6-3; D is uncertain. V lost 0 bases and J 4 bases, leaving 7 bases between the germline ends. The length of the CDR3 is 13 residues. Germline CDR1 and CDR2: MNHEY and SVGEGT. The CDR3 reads CASSYSEPYEQYF. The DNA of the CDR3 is TGTGCCAGCAGTTACTCCGAACCATACGAGCAGTACTTC.

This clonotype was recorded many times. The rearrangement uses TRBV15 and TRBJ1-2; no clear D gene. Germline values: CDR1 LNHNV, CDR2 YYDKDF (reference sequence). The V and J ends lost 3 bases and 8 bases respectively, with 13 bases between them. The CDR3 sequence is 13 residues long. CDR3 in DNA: TGTGCCACCAGCAGTCCGGAAGGAAGGGGCTACACCTTC. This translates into CATSSPEGRGYTF.

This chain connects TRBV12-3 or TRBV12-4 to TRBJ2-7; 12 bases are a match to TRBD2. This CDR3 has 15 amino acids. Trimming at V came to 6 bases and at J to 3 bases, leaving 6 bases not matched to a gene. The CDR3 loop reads CASSSLAGGHYEQYF. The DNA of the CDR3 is TGTGCCAGCAGCTCACTAGCGGGAGGCCACTACGAGCAGTACTTC.

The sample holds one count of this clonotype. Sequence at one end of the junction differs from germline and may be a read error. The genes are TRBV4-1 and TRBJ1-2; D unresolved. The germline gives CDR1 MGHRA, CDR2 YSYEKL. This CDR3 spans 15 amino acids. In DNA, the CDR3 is TGCGACAGCAGCCAAAGCATAGGTCTCTACTATGGCTACACCTTC. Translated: CDSSQSIGLYYGYTF.

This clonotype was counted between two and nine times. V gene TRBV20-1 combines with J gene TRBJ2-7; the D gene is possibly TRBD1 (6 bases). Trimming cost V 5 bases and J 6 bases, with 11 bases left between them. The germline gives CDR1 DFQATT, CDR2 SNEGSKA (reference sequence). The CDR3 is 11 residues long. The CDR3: CSAGDITEQYF. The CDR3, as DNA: TGCAGTGCTGGGGACATCACCGAGCAGTACTTC.

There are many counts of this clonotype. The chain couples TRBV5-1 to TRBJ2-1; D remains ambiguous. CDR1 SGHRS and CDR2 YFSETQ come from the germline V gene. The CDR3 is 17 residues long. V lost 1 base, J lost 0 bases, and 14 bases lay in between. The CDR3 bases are TGCGCCAGCAGCTTGTCGGTCCGGGCCAGCTCCTACAATGAGCAGTTCTTC. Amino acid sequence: CASSLSVRASSYNEQFF.

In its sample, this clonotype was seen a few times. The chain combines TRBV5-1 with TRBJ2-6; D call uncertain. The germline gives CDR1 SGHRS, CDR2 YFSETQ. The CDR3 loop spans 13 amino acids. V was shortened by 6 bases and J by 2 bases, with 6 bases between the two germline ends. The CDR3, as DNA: TGCGCCAGCACCTCGCCTGGGGCCAACGTCCTGACTTTC. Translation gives CASTSPGANVLTF. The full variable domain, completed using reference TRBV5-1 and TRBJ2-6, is KAGVTQTPRYLIKTRGQQVTLSCSPISGHRSVSWYQQTPGQGLQFLFEYFSETQRNKGNFPGRFSGRQFSNSRSEMNVSTLELGDSALYLCASTSPGANVLTFGAGSRLTVL.

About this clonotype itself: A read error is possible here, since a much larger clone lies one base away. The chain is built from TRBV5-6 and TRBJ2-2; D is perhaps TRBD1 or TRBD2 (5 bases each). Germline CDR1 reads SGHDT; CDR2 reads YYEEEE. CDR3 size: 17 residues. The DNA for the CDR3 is TGTGCCAGCAGCGCGGAAACAGAGTTGGAGGACACCGGGCAGCTGTTTTTT. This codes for CASSAETELEDTGQLFF.

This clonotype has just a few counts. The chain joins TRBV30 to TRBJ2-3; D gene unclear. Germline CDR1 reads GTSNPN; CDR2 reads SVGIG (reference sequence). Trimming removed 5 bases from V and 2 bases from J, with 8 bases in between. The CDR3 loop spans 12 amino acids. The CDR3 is CAWVRDTDTQYF. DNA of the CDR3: TGTGCCTGGGTTAGGGACACAGATACGCAGTATTTT.

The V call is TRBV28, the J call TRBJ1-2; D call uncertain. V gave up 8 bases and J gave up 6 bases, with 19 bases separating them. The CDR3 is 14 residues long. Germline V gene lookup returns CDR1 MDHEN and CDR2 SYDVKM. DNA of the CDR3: TGTGCCAGCCAAGTGACGGAGGGAGGAAATGGCTACACCTTC. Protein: CASQVTEGGNGYTF.

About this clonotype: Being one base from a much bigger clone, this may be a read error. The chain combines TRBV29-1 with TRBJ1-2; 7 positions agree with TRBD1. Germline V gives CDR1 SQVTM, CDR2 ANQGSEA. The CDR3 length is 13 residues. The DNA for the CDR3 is TGCTCTAAGGAGGGGGCGTTCGGCCATGGCTACACCTTC. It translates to CSKEGAFGHGYTF.

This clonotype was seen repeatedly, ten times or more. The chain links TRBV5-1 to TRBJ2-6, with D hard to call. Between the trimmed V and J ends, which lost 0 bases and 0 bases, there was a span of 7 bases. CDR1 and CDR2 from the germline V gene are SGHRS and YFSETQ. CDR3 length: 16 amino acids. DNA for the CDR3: TGCGCCAGCAGCTTGGCGCCAGACTCTGGGGCCAACGTCCTGACTTTC. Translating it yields CASSLAPDSGANVLTF.

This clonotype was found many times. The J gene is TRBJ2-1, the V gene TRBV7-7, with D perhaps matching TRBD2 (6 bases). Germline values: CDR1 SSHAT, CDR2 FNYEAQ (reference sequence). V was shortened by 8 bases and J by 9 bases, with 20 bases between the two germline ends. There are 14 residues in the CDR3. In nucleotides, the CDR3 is TGTGCCAGCGCGGTTAGCGGCACCAACCGTGAGCAGTTCTTC. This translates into CASAVSGTNREQFF.